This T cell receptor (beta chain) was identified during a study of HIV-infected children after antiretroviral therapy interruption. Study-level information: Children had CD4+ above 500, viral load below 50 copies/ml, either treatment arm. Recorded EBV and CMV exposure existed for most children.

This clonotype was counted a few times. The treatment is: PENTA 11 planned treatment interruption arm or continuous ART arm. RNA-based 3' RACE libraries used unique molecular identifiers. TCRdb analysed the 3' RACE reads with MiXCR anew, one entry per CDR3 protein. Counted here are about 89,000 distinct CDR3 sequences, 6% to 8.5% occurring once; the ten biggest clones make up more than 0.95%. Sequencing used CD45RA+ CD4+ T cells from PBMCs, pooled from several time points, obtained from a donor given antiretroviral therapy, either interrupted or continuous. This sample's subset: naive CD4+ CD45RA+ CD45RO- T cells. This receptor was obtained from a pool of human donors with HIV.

For the CDR3, the DNA is TGCAGTGCTAGGGGACCCCCGCTCGAGCAGTACTTC. Its translation is CSARGPPLEQYF. The genes are TRBV20-1 and TRBJ2-7; the D gene could be TRBD1 or TRBD2 (5 bases each). The CDR3 runs 12 residues. Per the germline V gene, CDR1 is DFQATT and CDR2 is SNEGSKA (reference sequence). V was shortened by 3 bases and J by 6 bases, with 12 bases between the two germline ends.